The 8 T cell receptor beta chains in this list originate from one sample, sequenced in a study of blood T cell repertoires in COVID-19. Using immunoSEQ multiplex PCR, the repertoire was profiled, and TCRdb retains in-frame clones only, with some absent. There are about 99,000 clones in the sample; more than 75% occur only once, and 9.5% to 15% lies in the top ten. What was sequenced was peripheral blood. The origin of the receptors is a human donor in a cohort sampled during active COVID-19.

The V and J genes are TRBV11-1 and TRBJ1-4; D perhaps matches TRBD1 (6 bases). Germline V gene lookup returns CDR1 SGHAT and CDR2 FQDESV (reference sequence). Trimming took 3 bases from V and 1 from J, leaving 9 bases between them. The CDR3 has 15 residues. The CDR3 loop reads CASSFGQLTNEKLFF. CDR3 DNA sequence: TGTGCCAGCAGCTTTGGACAGTTAACTAATGAAAAACTGTTTTTT. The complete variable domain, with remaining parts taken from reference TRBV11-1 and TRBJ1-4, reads EAEVAQSPRYKITEKSQAVAFWCDPISGHATLYWYRQILGQGPELLVQFQDESVVDDSQLPKDRFSAERLKGVDSTLKIQPAELGDSAMYLCASSFGQLTNEKLFFGSGTQLSVL.

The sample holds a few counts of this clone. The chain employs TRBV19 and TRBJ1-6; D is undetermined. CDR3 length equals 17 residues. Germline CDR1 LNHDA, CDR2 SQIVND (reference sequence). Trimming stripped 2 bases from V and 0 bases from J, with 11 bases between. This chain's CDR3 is CASSILRLSSYNSPLHF. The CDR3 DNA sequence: TGTGCCAGTAGTATATTACGCTTGAGCTCCTATAATTCACCCCTCCACTTT.

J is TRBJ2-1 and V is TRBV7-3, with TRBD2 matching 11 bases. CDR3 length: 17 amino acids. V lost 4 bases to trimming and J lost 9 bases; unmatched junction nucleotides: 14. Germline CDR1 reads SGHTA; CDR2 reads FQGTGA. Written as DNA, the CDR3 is TGTGCCAGCAGCTCGTTTCACTCTAGCGGGGGGCCGTTTGAGCAGTTCTTC. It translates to CASSSFHSSGGPFEQFF.

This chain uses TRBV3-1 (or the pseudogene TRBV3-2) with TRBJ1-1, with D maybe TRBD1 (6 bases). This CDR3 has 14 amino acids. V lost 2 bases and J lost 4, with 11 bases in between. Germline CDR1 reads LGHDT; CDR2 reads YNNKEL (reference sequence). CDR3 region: CASSQTGRVTEAFF. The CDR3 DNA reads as TGTGCCAGCAGCCAAACAGGGCGGGTCACTGAAGCTTTCTTT.

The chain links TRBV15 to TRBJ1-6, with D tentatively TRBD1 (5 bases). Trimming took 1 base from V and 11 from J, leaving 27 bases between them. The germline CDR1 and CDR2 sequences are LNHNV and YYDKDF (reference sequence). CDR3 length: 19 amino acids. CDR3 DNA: TGTGCCACCAGCAGAGGGAGGGCAGGGCCTGGTACTAGGGTTGCACCCCTCCACTTT. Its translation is CATSRGRAGPGTRVAPLHF. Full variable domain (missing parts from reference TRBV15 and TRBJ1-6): DAMVIQNPRYQVTQFGKPVTLSCSQTLNHNVMYWYQQKSSQAPKLLFHYYDKDFNNEADTPDNFQSRRPNTSFCFLDIRSPGLGDTAMYLCATSRGRAGPGTRVAPLHFGNGTRLTVT.

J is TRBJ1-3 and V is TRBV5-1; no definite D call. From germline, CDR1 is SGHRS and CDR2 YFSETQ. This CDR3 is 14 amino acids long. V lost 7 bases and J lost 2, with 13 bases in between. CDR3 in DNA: TGCGCCAGCGCCCTCGCAGAAGCTGGAAACACCATATATTTT. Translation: CASALAEAGNTIYF.

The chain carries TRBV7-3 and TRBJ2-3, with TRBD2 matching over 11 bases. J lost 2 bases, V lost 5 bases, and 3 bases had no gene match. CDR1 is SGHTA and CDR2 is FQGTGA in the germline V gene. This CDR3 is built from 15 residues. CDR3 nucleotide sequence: TGTGCCAGCAGCCCTAGCGGGGGGCACACAGATACGCAGTATTTT. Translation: CASSPSGGHTDTQYF. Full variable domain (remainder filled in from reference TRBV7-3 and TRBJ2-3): GAGVSQTPSNKVTEKGKYVELRCDPISGHTALYWYRQSLGQGPEFLIYFQGTGAADDSGLPNDRFFAVRPEGSVSTLKIQRTERGDSAVYLCASSPSGGHTDTQYFGPGTRLTVL.

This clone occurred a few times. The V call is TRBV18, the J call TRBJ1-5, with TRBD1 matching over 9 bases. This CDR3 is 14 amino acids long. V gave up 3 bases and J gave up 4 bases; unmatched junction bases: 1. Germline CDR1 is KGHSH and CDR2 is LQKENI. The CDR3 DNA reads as TGTGCCAGCTCACCCGGGACAGGGAATCAGCCCCAGCATTTT. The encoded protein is CASSPGTGNQPQHF.